This TCR beta chain comes out of a study of PD-1 blockade in classical Hodgkin lymphoma (dated by TCRdb to the early 2020s). Context from the whole study: Nivolumab dosing was 3 mg/kg intravenously every 2 weeks, continuing until either disease progression or unacceptable toxicity. The study used TCR beta sequencing and CyTOF to define a peripheral blood immune signature of response to PD-1 blockade in classical Hodgkin lymphoma.

The time point label here, explained by the study, means: cycle 2 day 1 (C2D1) of nivolumab. Relapse after autologous stem cell transplantation had occurred in all trial patients, and cohorts A, B and C were distinguished by prior brentuximab vedotin exposure. The trial cohort included roughly 60 patients with relapsed/refractory classical Hodgkin lymphoma, and each patient had a best overall response of complete response, partial response or progressive disease. In the multi-cohort phase II CheckMate 205 trial, trial patients received single-agent nivolumab. Best overall response was determined by an independent review committee according to the 2007 International Working Group response criteria. Trial PBMCs were obtained immediately prior to nivolumab initiation (C1D1) and on therapy at cycle 2 day 1 and cycle 4 day 1. Peripheral blood was collected in 8 mL Vacutainer Cell Preparation Tubes, from which PBMCs were isolated by centrifugation and then cryopreserved.

The study at large found these results: Baseline TCR diversity was reported to be lower in newly diagnosed patients than in healthy donors and to be lower still in relapsed/refractory patients. Lower diversity was observed in patients in whom nivolumab was started less than 1 year after ASCT, and these patients were excluded from later analyses so that confounding by immune reconstitution would be avoided. A significant rise by C4D1 was seen in CD4+ but not CD8+ TCR diversity (p=0.0027 vs p=0.16), with the rise being most apparent in complete responders (p=0.02). The study covered only a single clinical trial cohort, and the causes of the repertoire differences, possibly disease activity or prior therapy, were still not defined. Among trial patients, those achieving complete response had baseline diversity similar to that of newly diagnosed patients, while diversity was significantly lower in partial responders and progressors.

As for this clone: Its antigen target is currently unknown. No base quality information exists; no much larger clone differs at one position.

Taken from the germline V gene (reference sequence), the CDR1 and CDR2 loops are MNHEY and SMNVEV. The CDR3 goes from the cysteine to the phenylalanine over 12 residues. Only the CDR3 DNA stays, 36 bases, in frame from base 1. V is cut by 5 bases and J by 8 bases, and the space between the germline ends is 12 bases. The Qiagen DNeasy kit was used to extract genomic DNA both from unsorted PBMCs and from the negatively selected CD4+ and CD8+ fractions. TCR beta CDR3 regions were subjected to amplification by immunoSEQ multiplex PCR with primers that anneal to V and J segments. A synthetic immune receptor repertoire was used to minimize amplification bias, and remaining bias was computationally removed after sequencing. Turning to the authors' computational methods: Repertoire diversity was quantified as the Shannon entropy index using custom Python scripts. Unsorted, CD4+ and CD8+ repertoires were examined separately, except in combined analyses, for which CD4+ and CD8+ sequences were merged in silico. Clonal expansion was defined as a frequency increase of at least 2-fold after treatment compared with C1D1, and clones undetected at baseline were assigned a pseudocount of 0.5. Singleton clones were defined as clones with 0 or 1 copy at C1D1, and non-singleton clones were defined as clones with 2 or more copies. Clones expanded in unsorted samples were labelled as CD4+, CD8+ or unknown by matching protein sequences in sorted samples from the same patient. Diversity changes from C1D1 to C4D1 were tested in paired samples using Wilcoxon tests. What TCRdb holds here is the immuneACCESS table cut down to in-frame rearrangements. Part of the clones is not present; checked against another copy, under half of the missing clones reflect an unresolved V gene, and the others are unexplained. That table supplies the V and J calls and clone size; D and trimming were determined from the DNA. Counted in this sample were about 43,000 clones; approximately 70% of them appeared once. The top ten constitute approximately 3% of the sample.

The sample was peripheral blood mononuclear cells (PBMCs), taken before the second cycle of nivolumab. Recombination joined TRBV27 with TRBJ1-1; the D gene is perhaps TRBD1, on 6 matching bases. The TCR sequence derives from a human donor with classical Hodgkin lymphoma. The encoded CDR3 is CASSEGGAEAFF. The nucleotides are TGTGCCAGCAGTGAGGGGGGCGCGGAAGCTTTCTTT.